The next 19 T cell receptor beta chains were all read from a single sample in a study of Ad26.COV2.S vaccination and SARS-CoV-2 variants. Produced via immunoSEQ multiplex PCR; TCRdb's table is partial and in-frame only. The table has a few hundred thousand clones, approximately 88% seen once; the top ten hold around 3.6%. The treatment was: 15 to 20 received Ad26.COV2.S at low or high dose, single or two shots; roughly five received placebo; per-sample allocation not given. After the first vaccine or placebo injection, samples were drawn on day 63. The input for sequencing was peripheral blood, taken in a trial of Ad26.COV2.S vaccine versus placebo. All receptors come from a person aged 18-65 years who received the Ad26.COV2.S COVID-19 vaccine or a placebo.

The V gene is TRBV4-3, the J gene TRBJ2-5, with D tentatively TRBD1 or TRBD2 (6 bases each). V was trimmed by 0 bases and J by 5 bases, leaving 19 bases between them. The germline V gene has CDR1 LGHNA and CDR2 YSLEER. This CDR3 comprises 17 residues. DNA for the CDR3: TGCGCCAGCAGCCAAGATTTGGTAGGGGGGCCAGGGGAGACCCAGTACTTC. Protein: CASSQDLVGGPGETQYF.

The chain recombines TRBV18 with TRBJ2-3, with TRBD2 matching 7 bases. Germline loops: CDR1 KGHSH, CDR2 LQKENI. Trimming cost V 3 bases and J 6 bases; bases outside gene matches: 15. The CDR3 totals 17 residues. For the CDR3, the DNA is TGTGCCAGCTCACCTGGCGGGGGTTTTACTTCGGGGGATACGCAGTATTTT. It translates to CASSPGGGFTSGDTQYF.

This rearrangement joins TRBV7-8 to TRBJ2-7, with 7 bases that match TRBD1. Trimming cost V 3 bases and J 11 bases; bases outside gene matches: 22. CDR3 length: 17 amino acids. Per germline, CDR1 SGHVS and CDR2 FQNEAQ. The CDR3 DNA reads as TGTGCCAGCAGCTTCGATACCCCGGGACAGTCCCTACGTAAGGAGTACTTC. Its protein is CASSFDTPGQSLRKEYF.

The chain recombines TRBV7-8 with TRBJ2-7; D not certain. This CDR3 has 13 residues. The germline CDR1 and CDR2 sequences are SGHVS and FQNEAQ. Trimming cost V 1 base and J 7 bases, with 11 bases left between them. The CDR3: CASSLELAVEQYF. CDR3 coding DNA: TGTGCCAGCAGCTTAGAGTTGGCAGTGGAGCAGTACTTC.

The chain recombines TRBV4-1 with TRBJ1-1; possibly TRBD1 for D (5 bases). CDR3 length: 14 residues. Germline-derived CDR1 and CDR2 are MGHRA and YSYEKL. With 3 bases removed from V and 0 bases from J, the gap between germline ends came to 8 bases. In DNA form, the CDR3 reads TGCGCCAGCAGCCAGGGGGGTCTGAACACTGAAGCTTTCTTT. As protein: CASSQGGLNTEAFF.

This chain uses TRBV27 with TRBJ2-7, with D possibly TRBD2 on 7 matching bases. V was shortened by 7 bases and J by 5 bases, with 15 bases between the two germline ends. Germline loops: CDR1 MNHEY, CDR2 SMNVEV (reference sequence). The CDR3 contains 13 residues. This CDR3 is CASTPGGLNEQYF. DNA for the CDR3: TGTGCCAGCACCCCCGGGGGGCTGAACGAGCAGTACTTC.

J is TRBJ2-3 and V is TRBV10-3, with TRBD2 matching over 9 bases. Germline CDR1 reads ENHRY; CDR2 reads SYGVKD. V lost 3 bases and J lost 0; bases outside the gene matches: 7. The CDR3 contains 17 residues. CDR3 coding DNA: TGTGCCATCAGTGAAGGAAGCGGGGGGACTAGCACAGATACGCAGTATTTT. Translation gives CAISEGSGGTSTDTQYF.

This clone was found a few times. This rearrangement joins TRBV29-1 to TRBJ1-4; a possible D gene is TRBD1 (5 bases). The CDR3 runs to 16 residues. Trimming pared 4 bases from V and 0 bases from J, leaving 15 bases between. The germline V gene has CDR1 SQVTM and CDR2 ANQGSEA. The CDR3 nucleotides read TGCAGCGTTGGAGGATTTAGGGGTGCAACTAATGAAAAACTGTTTTTT. This sequence encodes CSVGGFRGATNEKLFF.

J is TRBJ2-5 and V is TRBV5-1, with D perhaps matching TRBD1 (5 bases). Trimming pared 0 bases from V and 5 bases from J, leaving 14 bases between. The CDR3 consists of 15 residues. Germline CDR1 and CDR2: SGHRS and YFSETQ. CDR3 nucleotide sequence: TGCGCCAGCAGCTTGGCCAGCTTTTACAGGGAGACCCAGTACTTC. Protein: CASSLASFYRETQYF. Full variable domain (missing parts from reference TRBV5-1 and TRBJ2-5): KAGVTQTPRYLIKTRGQQVTLSCSPISGHRSVSWYQQTPGQGLQFLFEYFSETQRNKGNFPGRFSGRQFSNSRSEMNVSTLELGDSALYLCASSLASFYRETQYFGPGTRLLVL.

The V and J genes are TRBV12-3 or TRBV12-4 and TRBJ2-7; no clear D gene. This CDR3 comprises 12 residues. The germline V and J ends were trimmed by 4 bases and 0 bases, with 4 bases remaining between them. The CDR3 region is CASSYSSYEQYF. The CDR3 nucleotides read TGTGCCAGCAGTTACTCCTCCTACGAGCAGTACTTC.

The genes are TRBV7-6 and TRBJ1-5, with 7 nucleotides matching TRBD1. This CDR3 has 15 residues. V trimming: 0 bases; J trimming: 5 bases; junction bases outside the gene matches: 4. The germline gives CDR1 SGHVS, CDR2 FNYEAQ. CDR3 sequence reads: CASSLARGSDQPQHF. CDR3 coding DNA: TGTGCCAGCAGCTTAGCCAGGGGGTCCGATCAGCCCCAGCATTTT.

The chain couples TRBV9 to TRBJ1-4; D remains unclear. This CDR3 contains 16 residues. Germline loops: CDR1 SGDLS, CDR2 YYNGEE. V was clipped by 4 bases and J by 3 bases, with 16 bases between them. In DNA form, the CDR3 reads TGTGCCAGCAGCTCCTCTGGGAGGGCGCCTAATGAAAAACTGTTTTTT. This codes for CASSSSGRAPNEKLFF.

V usage is TRBV19 and J usage is TRBJ1-6; 7 bases agree with TRBD1. The CDR3 consists of 17 residues. Germline V gives CDR1 LNHDA, CDR2 SQIVND (reference sequence). With V trimmed by 3 bases and J by 5 bases, 10 bases remained unmatched. The CDR3 spells CASSIGVTGSDNSPLHF. CDR3 nucleotides: TGTGCCAGTAGTATTGGGGTGACAGGGTCGGATAATTCACCCCTCCACTTT.

The gene calls are TRBV19 and TRBJ1-2, with D unresolved. Trimming took off 3 bases at V and 7 bases at J, with 15 bases between the two ends. Germline CDR1 is LNHDA and CDR2 is SQIVND (reference sequence). The CDR3 extends over 14 amino acids. CDR3 amino acids: CASSIDEYAVGYTF. The DNA of the CDR3 is TGTGCCAGTAGTATTGATGAGTACGCCGTTGGCTACACCTTC. Using reference TRBV19 and TRBJ1-2 for the parts outside the CDR3, the full variable domain is DGGITQSPKYLFRKEGQNVTLSCEQNLNHDAMYWYRQDPGQGLRLIYYSQIVNDFQKGDIAEGYSVSREKKESFPLTVTSAQKNPTAFYLCASSIDEYAVGYTFGSGTRLTVV.

V gene TRBV6-5 combines with J gene TRBJ1-6; D possibly corresponds to TRBD1 (6 bases). Trimming stripped 6 bases from V and 10 bases from J, with 19 bases between. CDR1 and CDR2 from the germline V gene are MNHEY and SVGAGI. The CDR3 extends over 15 amino acids. CDR3 DNA: TGTGCCAGCAGCGTCACAGGGCGCGGTGGGTCACCCCTCCACTTT. Protein sequence: CASSVTGRGGSPLHF.

CDR3 in amino acids: CASSAGSDTDTQYF. CDR3 in DNA: TGTGCCAGCAGCGCCGGCAGTGACACAGATACGCAGTATTTT. This sequence joins TRBV9 and TRBJ2-3; D not certain. The germline CDR1 and CDR2 sequences are SGDLS and YYNGEE. The V and J ends lost 3 bases and 2 bases respectively, with 10 bases between them. The length of the CDR3 is 14 residues.

This sequence joins TRBV5-1 and TRBJ1-2, with D unclear. The length of the CDR3 is 13 residues. Germline CDR1 reads SGHRS; CDR2 reads YFSETQ. Trimming removed 0 bases from V and 3 bases from J, with 6 bases in between. The DNA for the CDR3 is TGCGCCAGCAGCTTGGCCGGATACTATGGCTACACCTTC. Amino acids: CASSLAGYYGYTF.

V usage is TRBV19 and J usage is TRBJ1-1, with D perhaps TRBD1 (5 bases). Deletions cut 5 bases from V and 0 bases from J, with 10 bases between. The CDR3 extends over 14 amino acids. Germline V gives CDR1 LNHDA, CDR2 SQIVND (reference sequence). The CDR3 loop reads CASSWDRVNTEAFF. The CDR3 DNA follows: TGTGCCAGTAGTTGGGACCGGGTGAACACTGAAGCTTTCTTT.

The table lists this clone with a count of one. CDR3 DNA sequence: TGTGCCAGCAGTCCCCTCATGACCGGGGAGCTGTTTTTT. Its translation: CASSPLMTGELFF. V is TRBV7-9 and J is TRBJ2-2; D is ambiguous. Per the germline V gene, CDR1 is SEHNR and CDR2 is FQNEAQ (reference sequence). Trimming took 6 bases from V and 5 from J, leaving 10 bases between them. There are 13 residues in the CDR3. Drawing the rest from reference TRBV7-9 and TRBJ2-2, the complete variable domain is DTGVSQNPRHKITKRGQNVTFRCDPISEHNRLYWYRQTLGQGPEFLTYFQNEAQLEKSRLLSDRFSAERPKGSFSTLEIQRTEQGDSAMYLCASSPLMTGELFFGEGSRLTVL.